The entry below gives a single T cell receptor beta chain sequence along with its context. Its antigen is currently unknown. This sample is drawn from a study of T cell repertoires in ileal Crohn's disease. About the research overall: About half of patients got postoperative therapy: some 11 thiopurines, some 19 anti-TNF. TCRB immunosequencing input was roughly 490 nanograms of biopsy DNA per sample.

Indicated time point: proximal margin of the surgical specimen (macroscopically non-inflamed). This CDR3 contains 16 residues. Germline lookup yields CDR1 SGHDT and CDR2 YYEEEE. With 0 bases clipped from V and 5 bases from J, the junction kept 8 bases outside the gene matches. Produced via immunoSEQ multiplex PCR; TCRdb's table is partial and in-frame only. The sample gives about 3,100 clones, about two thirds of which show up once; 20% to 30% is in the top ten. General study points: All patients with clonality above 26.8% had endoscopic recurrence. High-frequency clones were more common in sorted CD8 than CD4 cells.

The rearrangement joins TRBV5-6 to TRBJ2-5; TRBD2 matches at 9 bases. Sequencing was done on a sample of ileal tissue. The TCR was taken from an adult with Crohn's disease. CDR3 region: CASSLAVLAGSETQYF. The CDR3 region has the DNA TGTGCCAGCAGCTTGGCGGTTCTAGCGGGGAGTGAGACCCAGTACTTC.